The subject of this entry is one T cell receptor (beta chain). This record comes from a study of blood T cell repertoires in COVID-19. For the study at large: Two negative PCRs, clearance, or symptom resolution had been documented for recovered Cohort 3 donors. Samples of COVID-19 (acute and convalescent) were obtained from the United States, Italy and Spain. Sample material is recorded as cDNA or gDNA derived from T cells, B-cell-depleted T cells, or PBMCs.

In the source study's methods: Amplification of reference gene primers was used by the study to estimate nucleated cell counts. Repertoires were generated with immunoSEQ multiplex PCR, while TCRdb's copy carries only in-frame clones and drops some. V and J calls and clone size follow that table, whereas D and trimming were derived from the DNA. The sample holds 400,000 or so clones, roughly 86% seen once. The CDR3 is 15 residues long. V lost 3 bases, J lost 5 bases, and 8 bases stayed unmatched. CDR1 is ENHRY, CDR2 SYGVKD, per germline. The TCR originated in a man in his forties in a cohort exposed to, infected with or recovered from COVID-19 (not recorded which). The V call is TRBV10-3, the J call TRBJ2-7; 9 bases are a match to TRBD2. Sequencing was carried out using PBMCs or T cells enriched from blood (not recorded which). CDR3 residues: CAISDLRASGNEQYF. CDR3 nucleotides: TGTGCCATCAGTGACCTTCGGGCTAGCGGGAACGAGCAGTACTTC.